These 5 T cell receptor beta chains originate from one sample sequenced in a study of CD8 T cells in ankylosing spondylitis. The antigens of these receptors remain unknown. Using its own MiXCR run on the 5' RACE reads, TCRdb lists one record per CDR3 protein. The data contain about 220,000 distinct CDR3 sequences, around 6.6% of them singletons. Study-wide points: What appeared characteristic of ankylosing spondylitis blood was a TCR beta motif of under 10 highly homologous variants.

The sequenced sample was blood, either unsorted or a sorted T cell fraction (not recorded which). These receptor sequences come from a male donor with ankylosing spondylitis.

This clonotype was detected a few times. V usage is TRBV20-1 and J usage is TRBJ1-4, with a weak D call TRBD1 (5 bases). The germline V gene has CDR1 DFQATT and CDR2 SNEGSKA (reference sequence). V lost 6 bases and J 7 bases, leaving 18 bases between the germline ends. This CDR3 has 14 residues. This CDR3 reads CSATVGREPEKLFF. The CDR3 DNA sequence: TGCAGTGCAACCGTTGGCAGGGAGCCTGAAAAACTGTTTTTT.

This clonotype was observed many times. The chain recombines TRBV4-3 with TRBJ2-7, with TRBD2 identical over 7 bases. CDR3 size: 16 residues. Germline V gene sequence: CDR1 LGHNA, CDR2 YSLEER. Unmatched junction bases numbered 13, after V lost 1 base and J lost 7 bases. The chain's CDR3 is CASSQVRWRESREQYF. The CDR3 region has the DNA TGCGCCAGCAGCCAAGTTCGTTGGCGGGAGTCCCGAGAGCAGTACTTC.

Only a few counts were recorded for this clonotype. This CDR3 is CASTPGQSSYGYTF. CDR3 in DNA: TGCGCCAGCACCCCGGGACAGAGTTCCTATGGCTACACCTTC. V gene TRBV4-1 combines with J gene TRBJ1-2; 7 nucleotides agree with TRBD1. The V and J ends lost 7 bases and 4 bases, in that order; junction bases with no gene match: 9. The CDR3 length is 14 residues. Germline V gives CDR1 MGHRA, CDR2 YSYEKL.

This clonotype was observed at least ten times. The gene calls are TRBV4-3 and TRBJ2-5; 8 positions agree with TRBD2. Germline V CDR1 and CDR2: LGHNA, YSLEER. There are 18 residues in the CDR3. Trimming removed 1 base from V and 1 base from J; junction bases left unmatched: 11. Here the CDR3 DNA reads TGCGCCAGCAGCCAAGGGGGTCCTGGTACTAGCGGCCAAGAGACCCAGTACTTC. Translated: CASSQGGPGTSGQETQYF.

The rearrangement joins TRBV4-1 to TRBJ1-5, with 12 bases lining up with TRBD1. CDR3 length equals 19 residues. The V segment lost 1 base and the J segment 2 bases; nucleotides outside the gene matches: 9. CDR1 is MGHRA, CDR2 YSYEKL, per germline. DNA of the CDR3: TGCGCCAGCAGCCAAGTTCCCGGGACAGGGGGCTCGCGCAATCAGCCCCAGCATTTT. Amino acid sequence: CASSQVPGTGGSRNQPQHF.